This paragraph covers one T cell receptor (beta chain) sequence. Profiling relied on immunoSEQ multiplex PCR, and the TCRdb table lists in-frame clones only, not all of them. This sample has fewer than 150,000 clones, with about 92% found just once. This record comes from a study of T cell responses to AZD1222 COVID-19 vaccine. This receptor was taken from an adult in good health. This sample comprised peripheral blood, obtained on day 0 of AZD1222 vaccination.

In nucleotides, the CDR3 is TGTGCCAGCAGCTTACAGGGGGCGCGTGACGAGCAGTACTTC. Translated, it gives CASSLQGARDEQYF. V and J are TRBV5-4 and TRBJ2-7, with 9 bases aligning to TRBD1. This CDR3 comprises 14 residues. The J segment lost 5 bases and the V segment lost 2 bases, leaving 5 bases of the junction unmatched. Germline CDR1 SGHNT, CDR2 YYREEE (reference sequence).